This T cell receptor (beta chain) was captured by sequencing in a study of metastatic and nonmetastatic thyroid tumors. Study context: Malignant thyroid and benign thyroid patients provided blood and tumor or nodule tissue whose repertoires were compared. The study's findings and limits: Malignant thyroid tumors reportedly exceeded benign nodules significantly in TCR beta diversity, with the difference appearing in blood and tumor.

Germline CDR1 is MNHNS and CDR2 is SASEGT. This CDR3 has 13 amino acids. V lost 11 bases and J lost 6, with 16 bases in between. No patient had received any treatment before thyroid surgery. Source study methods: A papillary thyroid cancer distant-metastasis classifier was built from CDR3 differences across clinicopathological groups. TCRdb called clones again from the PCR reads with MiXCR. TCRdb's processing, not the authors', yielded these V and J calls. This sample has just over 7,500 clones, with 27% found just once. A remark on this clone: What it binds is not known.

The TCR comes from a female donor with papillary thyroid cancer or a benign thyroid nodule (not recorded which). Some clones in this sample may be carry-over from other donors' samples. V and J are TRBV6-1 and TRBJ2-2; weak D call: TRBD2 (7 bases). The sequenced sample was adjacent normal tissue. The chain's CDR3 is CASEGGHAGELFF. In nucleotides, the CDR3 is TGTGCCTCCGAGGGGGGGCACGCCGGGGAGCTGTTTTTT.